A single sample is the source of the 21 T cell receptor beta chains below, sequenced in a study of shared clonotypes between healthy human individuals. Terminally differentiated effector memory CD45RA+ cells were excluded from the naive CD8 cells, which were CD45RO-negative and positively selected for CCR7. Libraries were prepared by immunoSEQ multiplex PCR; TCRdb keeps only in-frame clonotypes and omits some of them. The sample holds roughly 850,000 clones, around 96% seen once. Input material: naive CD8+ T cells sorted from blood. These TCRs come from a man aged 25 to 40 in good health.

The rearrangement links TRBV29-1 to TRBJ2-5; D perhaps matches TRBD2 (5 bases). CDR1 is SQVTM, CDR2 ANQGSEA, per germline. V was cut by 7 bases and J by 0 bases, with 12 bases left in between. The CDR3 contains 13 residues. The CDR3: CSATRRYQETQYF. The CDR3 nucleotides are TGCAGCGCCACCAGGAGGTACCAAGAGACCCAGTACTTC.

The chain is built from TRBV28 and TRBJ2-5; D is possibly TRBD1 or TRBD2 (5 bases each). The V end was cut by 7 bases, the J end by 5 bases, with 14 bases between. Germline loops: CDR1 MDHEN, CDR2 SYDVKM. The CDR3 is 13 amino acids. CDR3 sequence reads: CASTSPEGETQYF. CDR3 DNA: TGTGCCAGCACCTCACCCGAGGGGGAGACCCAGTACTTC.

V and J are TRBV29-1 and TRBJ2-7; D not certain. The CDR3 spans 16 residues. Germline assignment: CDR1 SQVTM and CDR2 ANQGSEA. Trimming took off 3 bases at V and 3 bases at J, with 21 bases between the two ends. CDR3 amino acids: CSVDLSVDSSGYEQYF. The CDR3 nucleotides are TGCAGCGTTGATCTTAGTGTAGATAGTTCGGGCTACGAGCAGTACTTC.

About this clone: One end of the junction does not line up with germline, which may come from a read error. J is TRBJ2-3 and V is TRBV5-1, with no clear D. This CDR3 spans 14 amino acids. The germline V gene has CDR1 SGHRS and CDR2 YFSETQ. CDR3 coding DNA: TGCGCCAGCAGCCCGCTTGGAGATACAGTTACGCAGTATTTT. Protein: CASSPLGDTVTQYF.

DNA of the CDR3: TGTGCCAGCAGCCCCGACGGGGCAGTCCAAACTGAAGCTTTCTTT. Residues: CASSPDGAVQTEAFF. The chain combines TRBV9 with TRBJ1-1, with a weak D call TRBD1 (5 bases). The germline CDR1 and CDR2 sequences are SGDLS and YYNGEE. The V and J ends lost 4 bases and 5 bases respectively, with 18 bases between them. The CDR3 is 15 residues long.

The chain carries TRBV9 and TRBJ1-2; D gene uncertain. This CDR3 is built from 9 residues. Germline V gene sequence: CDR1 SGDLS, CDR2 YYNGEE. CDR3 sequence (DNA): TGTTCTAACGGCCGGGGCTACACCTTC. This gives the protein CSNGRGYTF.

V usage is TRBV29-1 and J usage is TRBJ2-1; D not certain. Germline CDR1 SQVTM, CDR2 ANQGSEA. The CDR3 loop spans 13 amino acids. Trimming cost V 7 bases and J 0 bases, with 10 bases left between them. The CDR3 nucleotides read TGCAGCGCCCGGACCAGCTCCTACAATGAGCAGTTCTTC. Amino acids: CSARTSSYNEQFF.

This clone was counted a single time. The rearrangement joins TRBV29-1 to TRBJ2-5; D possibly corresponds to TRBD2 (6 bases). V was clipped by 6 bases and J by 6 bases, with 14 bases between them. The CDR3 extends over 12 amino acids. Germline V gives CDR1 SQVTM, CDR2 ANQGSEA. CDR3 protein: CSVLGAGKTQYF. CDR3 nucleotides: TGCAGCGTCCTAGGGGCGGGGAAGACCCAGTACTTC.

The chain has TRBV6-1 and TRBJ1-1, with D uncertain. The CDR3 is 14 amino acids. V was trimmed by 4 bases and J by 6 bases, leaving 15 bases between them. Germline-derived CDR1 and CDR2 are MNHNS and SASEGT. The CDR3 sequence: CASSGGSVVPEAFF. In nucleotides, the CDR3 is TGTGCCAGCAGTGGTGGTTCGGTCGTTCCTGAAGCTTTCTTT.

This clone occurred once. The chain employs TRBV4-1 and TRBJ1-1, with D possibly TRBD1 on 5 matching bases. Trimming shortened V by 3 bases and J by 7 bases, and 12 bases separated the two germline ends. CDR1 MGHRA and CDR2 YSYEKL come from the germline V gene. This CDR3 comprises 13 residues. In DNA, the CDR3 is TGCGCCAGCAGCCAGGGGGGGTGGGGTGAAGCTTTCTTT. Translated: CASSQGGWGEAFF.

V is TRBV6-5 and J is TRBJ2-2, with 11 bases aligning to TRBD2. Germline loops: CDR1 MNHEY, CDR2 SVGAGI. The trim removed 4 bases at V and 6 bases at J, leaving 7 bases unmatched. The CDR3 is 16 amino acids. The CDR3 loop reads CASSFSGRAIAGELFF. CDR3 DNA sequence: TGTGCCAGCAGTTTTAGCGGGAGGGCCATCGCCGGGGAGCTGTTTTTT.

The gene calls are TRBV5-4 and TRBJ2-7, with 8 bases that match TRBD1. CDR3 length equals 12 residues. The germline V gene encodes CDR1 SGHNT and CDR2 YYREEE (reference sequence). The V segment lost 7 bases and the J segment 3 bases; nucleotides outside the gene matches: 3. The CDR3 protein is CASGQGYYEQYF. CDR3 DNA: TGTGCCAGCGGACAGGGCTACTACGAGCAGTACTTC.

V is TRBV18 and J is TRBJ1-1; D possibly corresponds to TRBD1 (5 bases). Germline CDR1 reads KGHSH; CDR2 reads LQKENI. V was cut by 3 bases and J by 1 base, with 12 bases left in between. CDR3 length: 15 residues. CDR3 DNA sequence: TGTGCCAGCTCACCCGAGGGGTCCCGGAACACTGAAGCTTTCTTT. Translating it yields CASSPEGSRNTEAFF.

The chain has TRBV11-2 and TRBJ1-1; D not resolved. The CDR3 spans 16 residues. Trimming removed 0 bases at V and 3 bases at J, with 14 bases between. CDR1 is SGHAT, CDR2 FQNNGV, per germline. The CDR3 reads CASSLEREGSYTEAFF. In nucleotides, the CDR3 is TGTGCCAGCAGCTTAGAGAGGGAGGGTAGTTACACTGAAGCTTTCTTT.

The chain employs TRBV13 and TRBJ2-3; 8 nucleotides line up with TRBD2. The junction had 7 bases not matched to a gene; V was cut back by 5 bases and J by 6 bases. From germline, CDR1 is PRHDT and CDR2 FYEKMQ (reference sequence). This CDR3 has 14 residues. The CDR3 DNA is TGTGCCAGCAGCCCGGGACTAGTTCGTGATACGCAGTATTTT. It codes for CASSPGLVRDTQYF. The variable domain in full, with the rest retrieved from reference TRBV13 and TRBJ2-3, is AAGVIQSPRHLIKEKRETATLKCYPIPRHDTVYWYQQGPGQDPQFLISFYEKMQSDKGSIPDRFSAQQFSDYHSELNMSSLELGDSALYFCASSPGLVRDTQYFGPGTRLTVL.

On this clone: Distinct nucleotide sequences in the sample also encode this CDR3. The chain carries TRBV5-6 and TRBJ2-7, with D possibly being TRBD2 (6 bases). Trimming pared 2 bases from V and 0 bases from J, leaving 9 bases between. Germline V gene lookup returns CDR1 SGHDT and CDR2 YYEEEE. The CDR3 covers 14 residues. The CDR3, as DNA: TGTGCCAGCAGCTTTAGCGGAAGCTCCTACGAGCAGTACTTC. This codes for CASSFSGSSYEQYF. Looking up the rest from reference TRBV5-6 and TRBJ2-7 gives the full variable domain: DAGVTQSPTHLIKTRGQQVTLRCSPKSGHDTVSWYQQALGQGPQFIFQYYEEEERQRGNFPDRFSGHQFPNYSSELNVNALLLGDSALYLCASSFSGSSYEQYFGPGTRLTVT.

This rearrangement joins TRBV7-9 to TRBJ2-2; TRBD1 agrees at 8 bases. Germline lookup yields CDR1 SEHNR and CDR2 FQNEAQ (reference sequence). CDR3 length equals 16 residues. The V and J ends lost 4 bases and 6 bases, in that order; junction bases with no gene match: 10. CDR3 residues: CASSSGQGRVPGELFF. The CDR3, as DNA: TGTGCCAGCAGCTCCGGACAGGGCAGGGTGCCCGGGGAGCTGTTTTTT.

V and J are TRBV11-2 and TRBJ2-3; 12 bases map to TRBD2. V was pared by 6 bases and J by 0 bases, with 7 bases of the junction left unmatched. Germline V gene sequence: CDR1 SGHAT, CDR2 FQNNGV. The CDR3 is 17 residues long. As DNA, the CDR3 is TGTGCCAGCAGTTTCCCGGGACTAGCGGGTAGCACAGATACGCAGTATTTT. Translation: CASSFPGLAGSTDTQYF. Combining the CDR3 with reference TRBV11-2 and TRBJ2-3 gives the whole variable domain EAGVAQSPRYKIIEKRQSVAFWCNPISGHATLYWYQQILGQGPKLLIQFQNNGVVDDSQLPKDRFSAERLKGVDSTLKIQPAKLEDSAVYLCASSFPGLAGSTDTQYFGPGTRLTVL.

The genes are TRBV4-1 and TRBJ2-1, with 8 bases fitting TRBD2. Trimming cost V 1 base and J 3 bases; bases outside gene matches: 2. CDR3 length: 15 amino acids. Germline V lookup: CDR1 MGHRA, CDR2 YSYEKL. CDR3 nucleotide sequence: TGCGCCAGCAGCCAAGGACTAGCGCACTACAATGAGCAGTTCTTC. It yields the protein CASSQGLAHYNEQFF.

In this sample, this clone turned up once. V is TRBV28 and J is TRBJ1-1; the D is unclear. The germline V gene has CDR1 MDHEN and CDR2 SYDVKM. This CDR3 has 14 residues. Deletions cut 6 bases from V and 4 bases from J, with 15 bases between. This chain's CDR3 is CASSLKGRFTEAFF. CDR3 sequence (DNA): TGTGCCAGCAGCCTCAAAGGCAGGTTCACTGAAGCTTTCTTT.

The V call is TRBV7-9, the J call TRBJ2-1; 8 positions match TRBD2. Germline V gene data show CDR1 as SEHNR and CDR2 as FQNEAQ (reference sequence). The J segment lost 4 bases and the V segment lost 1 base, leaving 9 bases of the junction unmatched. CDR3 size: 17 residues. The CDR3 DNA is TGTGCCAGCAGCTTAGGATTCCGGGAGGGGAATTACAATGAGCAGTTCTTC. It encodes CASSLGFREGNYNEQFF.